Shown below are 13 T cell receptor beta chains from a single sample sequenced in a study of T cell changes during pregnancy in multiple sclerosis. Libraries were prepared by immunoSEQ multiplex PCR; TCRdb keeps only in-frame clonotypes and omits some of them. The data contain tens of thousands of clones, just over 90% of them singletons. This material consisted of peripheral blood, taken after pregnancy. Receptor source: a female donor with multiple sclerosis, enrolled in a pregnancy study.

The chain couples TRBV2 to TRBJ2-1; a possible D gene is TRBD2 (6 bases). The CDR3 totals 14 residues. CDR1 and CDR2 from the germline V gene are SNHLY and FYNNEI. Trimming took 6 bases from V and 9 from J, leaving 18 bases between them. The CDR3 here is CASRPGEEQGEQFF. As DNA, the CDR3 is TGTGCCAGCAGACCGGGGGAGGAGCAGGGTGAGCAGTTCTTC.

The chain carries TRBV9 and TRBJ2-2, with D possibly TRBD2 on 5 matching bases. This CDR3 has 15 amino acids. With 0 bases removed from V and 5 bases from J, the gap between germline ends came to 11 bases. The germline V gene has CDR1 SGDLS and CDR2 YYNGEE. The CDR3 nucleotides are TGTGCCAGCAGCGTAGGAGGGCTAGGAACCGGGGAGCTGTTTTTT. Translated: CASSVGGLGTGELFF.

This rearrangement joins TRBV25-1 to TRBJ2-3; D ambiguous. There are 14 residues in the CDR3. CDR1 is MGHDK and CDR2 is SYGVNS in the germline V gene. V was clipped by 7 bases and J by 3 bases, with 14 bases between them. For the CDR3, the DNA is TGTGCCAGCACCCCCAGTGGAGCGACAGATACGCAGTATTTT. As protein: CASTPSGATDTQYF.

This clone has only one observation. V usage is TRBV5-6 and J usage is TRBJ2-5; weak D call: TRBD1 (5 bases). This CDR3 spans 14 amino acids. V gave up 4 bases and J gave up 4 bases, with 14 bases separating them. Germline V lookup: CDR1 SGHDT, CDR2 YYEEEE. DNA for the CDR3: TGTGCCAGCAGCCCCAGACAGTTCGGAGAGACCCAGTACTTC. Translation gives CASSPRQFGETQYF.

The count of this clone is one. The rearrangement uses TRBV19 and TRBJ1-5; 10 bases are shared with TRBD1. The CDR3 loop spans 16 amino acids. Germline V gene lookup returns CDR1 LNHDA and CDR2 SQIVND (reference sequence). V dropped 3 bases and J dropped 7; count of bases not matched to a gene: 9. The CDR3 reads CASSMVGTGVGQPQHF. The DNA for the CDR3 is TGTGCCAGTAGTATGGTCGGGACAGGGGTCGGGCAGCCCCAGCATTTT.

DNA for the CDR3: TGTGCCAGCAGCTTCGGACCGGGACAGGGTAACACTGAAGCTTTCTTT. Translated: CASSFGPGQGNTEAFF. The gene calls are TRBV7-3 and TRBJ1-1; 9 nucleotides agree with TRBD1. Looked up from germline, CDR1 is SGHTA and CDR2 is FQGTGA. Trimming took 3 bases from V and 2 from J; bases not matched to a gene: 7. CDR3 size: 16 residues.

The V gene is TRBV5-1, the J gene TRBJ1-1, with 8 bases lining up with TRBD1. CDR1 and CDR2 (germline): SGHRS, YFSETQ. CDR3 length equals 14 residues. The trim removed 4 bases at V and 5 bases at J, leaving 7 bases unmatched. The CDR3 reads CASSGNRGGTEAFF. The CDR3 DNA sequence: TGCGCCAGCAGCGGGAACAGGGGGGGGACTGAAGCTTTCTTT.

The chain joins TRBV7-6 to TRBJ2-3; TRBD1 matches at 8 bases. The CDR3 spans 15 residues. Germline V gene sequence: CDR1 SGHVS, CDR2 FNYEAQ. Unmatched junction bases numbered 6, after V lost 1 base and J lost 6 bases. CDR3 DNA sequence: TGTGCCAGCAGCTTAGGGGGACAGGAGTTGGATACGCAGTATTTT. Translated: CASSLGGQELDTQYF.

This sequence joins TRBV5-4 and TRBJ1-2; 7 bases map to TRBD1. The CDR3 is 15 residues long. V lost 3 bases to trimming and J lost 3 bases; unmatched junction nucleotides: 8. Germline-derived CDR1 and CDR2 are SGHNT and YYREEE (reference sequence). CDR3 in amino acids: CASSSYRGAHYGYTF. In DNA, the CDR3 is TGTGCCAGCAGCTCCTACAGGGGCGCCCACTATGGCTACACCTTC. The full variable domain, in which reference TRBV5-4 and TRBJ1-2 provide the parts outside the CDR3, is ETGVTQSPTHLIKTRGQQVTLRCSSQSGHNTVSWYQQALGQGPQFIFQYYREEENGRGNFPPRFSGLQFPNYSSELNVNALELDDSALYLCASSSYRGAHYGYTFGSGTRLTVV.

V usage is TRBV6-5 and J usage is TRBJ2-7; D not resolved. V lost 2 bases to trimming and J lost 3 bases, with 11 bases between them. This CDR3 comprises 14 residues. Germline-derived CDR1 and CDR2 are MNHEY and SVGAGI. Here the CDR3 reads CASSYGGPGYEQYF. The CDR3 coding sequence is TGTGCCAGCAGTTACGGCGGCCCCGGCTACGAGCAGTACTTC.

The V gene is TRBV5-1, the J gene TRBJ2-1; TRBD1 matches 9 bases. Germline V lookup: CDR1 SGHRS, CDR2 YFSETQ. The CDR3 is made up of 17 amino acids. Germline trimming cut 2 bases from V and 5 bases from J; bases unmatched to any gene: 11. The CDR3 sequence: CASSFGHGTGYNNEQFF. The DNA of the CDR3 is TGCGCCAGCAGCTTTGGCCACGGGACAGGGTATAACAATGAGCAGTTCTTC.

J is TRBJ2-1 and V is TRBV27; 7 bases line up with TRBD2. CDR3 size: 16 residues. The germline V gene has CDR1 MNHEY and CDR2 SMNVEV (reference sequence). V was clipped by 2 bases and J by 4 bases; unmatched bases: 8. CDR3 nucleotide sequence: TGTGCCAGCAGTTTAGCGGGAGTTGAGGGGTACAATGAGCAGTTCTTC. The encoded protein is CASSLAGVEGYNEQFF.

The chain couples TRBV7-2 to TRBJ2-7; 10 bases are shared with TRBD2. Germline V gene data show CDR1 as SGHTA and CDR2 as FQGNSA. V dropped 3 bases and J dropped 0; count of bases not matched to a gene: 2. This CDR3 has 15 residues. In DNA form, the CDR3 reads TGTGCCAGCAGCTTGACTAGCGGGCTCTCCTACGAGCAGTACTTC. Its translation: CASSLTSGLSYEQYF. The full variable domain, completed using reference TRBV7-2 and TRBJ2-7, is GAGVSQSPSNKVTEKGKDVELRCDPISGHTALYWYRQSLGQGLEFLIYFQGNSAPDKSGLPSDRFSAERTGGSVSTLTIQRTQQEDSAVYLCASSLTSGLSYEQYFGPGTRLTVT.